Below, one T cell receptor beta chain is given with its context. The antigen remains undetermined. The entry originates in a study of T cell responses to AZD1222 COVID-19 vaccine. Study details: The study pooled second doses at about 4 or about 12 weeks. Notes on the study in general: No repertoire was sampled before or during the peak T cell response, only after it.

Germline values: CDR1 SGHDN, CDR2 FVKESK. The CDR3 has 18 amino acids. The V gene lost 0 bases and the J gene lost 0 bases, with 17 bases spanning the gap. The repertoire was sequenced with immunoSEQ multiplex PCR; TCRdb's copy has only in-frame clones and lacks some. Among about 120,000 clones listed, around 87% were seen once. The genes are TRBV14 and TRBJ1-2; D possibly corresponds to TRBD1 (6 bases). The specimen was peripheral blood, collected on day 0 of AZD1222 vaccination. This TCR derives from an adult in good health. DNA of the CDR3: TGTGCCAGCAGCCAAGAAGGGGGGTGGACATCCTCTAACTATGGCTACACCTTC. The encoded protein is CASSQEGGWTSSNYGYTF. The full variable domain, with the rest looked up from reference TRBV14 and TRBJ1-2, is EAGVTQFPSHSVIEKGQTVTLRCDPISGHDNLYWYRRVMGKEIKFLLHFVKESKQDESGMPNNRFLAERTGGTYSTLKVQPAELEDSGVYFCASSQEGGWTSSNYGYTFGSGTRLTVV.